Sequencing of this T cell receptor (beta chain) was carried out in a study of blood T cells in healthy people across ages (dated by TCRdb to 2014 to 2015). For the study in its entirety: In model experiments, template switching captured about one uniquely barcoded TCR beta cDNA molecule for every two T cells. The donors were split into four age groups: young (average 16 years), middle-aged (39), aged (roughly 60) and long-lived (under 90). Using deep sequencing normalized with unique cDNA molecular identifiers, the study measured how TCR beta repertoire diversity changes with age. Using the same blood draw, the study looked at two additional independent replicas of 1 million unique cDNA reads for two donors, one aged 18 to 30 and the other aged 80 or older.

Turning to this clonotype: Its specific antigen is unknown. The input lacks base qualities; no much larger clone sits a single base away.

The library was built by means of 5' RACE. For sequencing, an Illumina HiSeq 2500 was employed. A second roughly 6 to 11 cycle PCR used a sample-barcoded 5' primer and a J-beta primer mix. A template-switch 5' adaptor carrying 12 random nucleotides introduced a unique molecular identifier onto each TCR beta cDNA molecule. Each sample yielded at least 2.5 million CDR3-containing paired-end reads. All of the RNA was converted into first-strand cDNA using the Mint cDNA synthesis kit, with a TRBC-specific oligonucleotide serving as the primer. All cDNA was treated with uracil-DNA glycosylase and then went through a first 18-cycle PCR with the universal primers M1SS and BC2_uni_R. For the original study's pipeline: For normalization, 1 million high-quality reads were randomly selected from each sample, with every read carrying a distinct molecular identifier. Reads with shared molecular identifiers were discarded instead of being binned into consensus sequences. MiTCR, run with a Q25 quality threshold and the strictest error-elimination algorithm, handled CDR3 identification, clonotype clustering and error correction. Lower-bound total TCR beta diversity was estimated with a nonparametric unseen species model using Euler transformation. TCRdb reanalyzed the raw reads on its own, using fastp at Q25 for trimming and MiXCR for clone calling, and kept in-frame beta chains. Identical CDR3 protein sequences are pooled into one entry, listed with their most common genes and DNA. The V and J calls, along with clone size, are taken from TCRdb and not from the paper's own processing. This sample comprises 550,000 to 650,000 distinct CDR3 sequences, about a quarter of them detected only once. The top ten clones comprise approximately 4% of the sample.

Points the paper makes about the study in general: Since profiling was done on bulk unsorted PBMCs, naive and antigen-experienced compartments could not be conclusively compared. As age increased, observed TCR beta diversity per million T cells dropped in a roughly linear way, and a significant reduction was already evident by age 40. Observed TCR beta diversity correlated strongly with the percentage of naive T cells measured by flow cytometry. Because donor CMV infection status was unknown, age-related changes in expanded clonotypes were potentially confounded. Compared with the aged group, more naive CD4+ T cells, fewer expanded clones and increased TCR diversity were shown by the long-lived group, suggesting age selection. Estimates of total diversity from one million sequenced T cells were regarded as lower bounds and underestimates.

As encoded in the germline V gene (reference sequence), CDR1 is SEHNR while CDR2 is FQNEAQ. From cysteine to phenylalanine, the CDR3 is 11 amino acids long. Only the CDR3 region is kept as DNA, spanning 33 bases read in frame from base 1. V gives up 6 bases and J gives up 10 bases, and the segment between their germline ends measures 9 bases. Donors were under 40 systemically healthy Caucasian individuals from Russia aged roughly 6 to 100 years. Each donor gave ten milliliters of peripheral blood, collected into EDTA-treated Vacutainer tubes. Ficoll-Paque density-gradient centrifugation was used to isolate PBMCs, with at least 7 million per sample. Trizol reagent was used to extract total RNA from PBMCs, with at least 5.5 micrograms per sample. For every donor, an aliquot of PBMCs went through flow cytometry to measure the percentages of naive CD45RAhigh/CD27high T cells. These data are also associated with another study on T cells of mothers and their children. Per that second paper: Donors were nine systemically healthy Caucasian individuals: three mothers and their six children. cDNA synthesis consumed the entire amount of extracted RNA, loaded at 1.5 ug RNA in each 15 ul reaction. In the second PCR, the M1S primer introduced both the sample barcodes and 2-4 random nucleotides. Over 8 million TCR beta CDR3 reads came from each mother, compared with millions of reads from each child. In both related and unrelated pairs, thymic selection shapes the output of TCR recombination in a similar way, with inherited differences having only a minor effect. Normalized repertoire overlap in related mother-child pairs was always slightly higher than in unrelated mother-child pairs, but the difference was never significant. No persistent microchimeric T cell clones were detected, at a sensitivity of 90 to 100 clones per million clonotypes. Deep NGS was used in the study to compare the TCR beta repertoires of mothers and children and to look for features that separate related mother-child pairs from unrelated individuals. On average, the children were about 10 +/- 4 years old, while the mothers were roughly 40 +/- 4 years old. Libraries were sequenced on Illumina HiSeq 2000 with 100+100 nt paired-end reads after adapter ligation with NEBNext reagents. To prevent cross-contamination, the mother and child libraries were prepared one month apart and sequenced in separate runs. Between roughly 500,000 and 2,300,000 distinct TCR beta clonotypes were identified per donor. Naive TCR beta clonotypes were estimated from low-frequency clonotypes matched to each donor's FACS-determined naive share, without sorting.

Sequenced sample: blood. The rearrangement joined TRBV7-9 to TRBJ1-4; the D gene identity is not certain. The clonotype was recovered from a boy aged 2-9 years in good health. The DNA sequence is as follows: TGTGCCAGCAGAGCGGAGGGAAAACTGTTTTTT. Translation gives CASRAEGKLFF.